The subject of this entry is one T cell receptor (beta chain). Its antigen is as yet unknown. Compared with germline, one end of the junction differs, possibly owing to a read error. In germline, CDR1 is LGHDT, CDR2 YNNKEL (reference sequence). This CDR3 is 15 amino acids long. The data stem from a study of CD8+CD57+ T cells in acquired aplastic anemia. Turning to the study itself: On average, sorted CD4+ and CD8+ cells gave 3 to 3.5 ug of DNA. Overall study results and limits: Approximately 30 CD8+ CDR3 sequences were shared between patients and controls. In CD8+ cells, Simpson's diversity showed no significant difference between patients and controls.

Genomic DNA constituted the template upon which TCR beta VDJ and CDR3 profiling was performed. TCRdb re-called the reads through MiXCR, storing one row per CDR3 protein. The sample contains around 190,000 distinct CDR3 sequences, about 44% of which appear only once. Patients picked for sequencing had shown CD8+CD57+ cell expansion detected by flow cytometry. Diagnosis of severe acquired aplastic anemia applied to all patients. This clonotype originated in a human donor with aplastic anemia. Sequenced: sorted CD4+, CD8+, or CD8+CD57+ T cells (not recorded which) from PBMCs. V gene TRBV3-1 combines with J gene TRBJ2-7; 10 bases map to TRBD2. The CDR3 loop reads CACSPIAGGSREQYF. CDR3 sequence (DNA): TGTGCCTGCAGCCCAATAGCGGGGGGTAGTCGCGAGCAGTACTTC.